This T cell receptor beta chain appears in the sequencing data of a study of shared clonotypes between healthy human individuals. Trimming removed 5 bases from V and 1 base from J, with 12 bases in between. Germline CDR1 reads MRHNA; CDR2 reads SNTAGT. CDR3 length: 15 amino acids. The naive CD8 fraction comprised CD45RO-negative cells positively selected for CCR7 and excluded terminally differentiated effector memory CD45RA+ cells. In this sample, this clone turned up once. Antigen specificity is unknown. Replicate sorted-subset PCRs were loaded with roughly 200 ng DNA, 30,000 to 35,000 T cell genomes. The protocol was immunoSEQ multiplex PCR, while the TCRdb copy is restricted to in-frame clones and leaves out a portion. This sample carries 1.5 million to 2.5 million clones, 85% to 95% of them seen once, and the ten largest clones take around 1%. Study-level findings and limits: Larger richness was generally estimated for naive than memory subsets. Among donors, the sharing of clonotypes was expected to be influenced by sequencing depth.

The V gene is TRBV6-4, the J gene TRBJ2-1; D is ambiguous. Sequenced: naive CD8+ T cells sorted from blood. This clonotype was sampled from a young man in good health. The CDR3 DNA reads TGTGCCAGCAGTAACCGCCCGGGTTCCTACAATGAGCAGTTCTTC. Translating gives CASSNRPGSYNEQFF.